This passage covers 2 T cell receptor beta chains from one sample sequenced in a study of blood T cell repertoires in COVID-19. TCRdb's copy holds only in-frame clones and misses some; the assay was immunoSEQ multiplex PCR. The sample gives 200,000 to 250,000 clones, more than 85% of which show up once; 0.65% to 0.85% is in the top ten. Input material: peripheral blood. These TCRs come from a man aged 60 to 69 with COVID-19, enrolled during active disease.

The chain carries TRBV28 and TRBJ1-2; 9 nucleotides line up with TRBD1. This CDR3 has 14 residues. Germline CDR1 and CDR2: MDHEN and SYDVKM. The V gene end was trimmed by 5 bases and the J gene end by 6 bases; junction bases not matched to a gene: 7. The CDR3 DNA follows: TGTGCCAGCAGTCGCCGGGACAGGGTGCATGGCTACACCTTC. Amino acids: CASSRRDRVHGYTF.

DNA of the CDR3: TGTGCCAGCATGGGACACGCCAAGTATCAGCCCCAGCATTTT. Protein product: CASMGHAKYQPQHF. This chain uses TRBV28 with TRBJ1-5; maybe TRBD1 (6 bases). Germline-derived CDR1 and CDR2 are MDHEN and SYDVKM. The germline V and J ends were trimmed by 7 bases and 5 bases, with 15 bases remaining between them. CDR3 length: 14 amino acids.